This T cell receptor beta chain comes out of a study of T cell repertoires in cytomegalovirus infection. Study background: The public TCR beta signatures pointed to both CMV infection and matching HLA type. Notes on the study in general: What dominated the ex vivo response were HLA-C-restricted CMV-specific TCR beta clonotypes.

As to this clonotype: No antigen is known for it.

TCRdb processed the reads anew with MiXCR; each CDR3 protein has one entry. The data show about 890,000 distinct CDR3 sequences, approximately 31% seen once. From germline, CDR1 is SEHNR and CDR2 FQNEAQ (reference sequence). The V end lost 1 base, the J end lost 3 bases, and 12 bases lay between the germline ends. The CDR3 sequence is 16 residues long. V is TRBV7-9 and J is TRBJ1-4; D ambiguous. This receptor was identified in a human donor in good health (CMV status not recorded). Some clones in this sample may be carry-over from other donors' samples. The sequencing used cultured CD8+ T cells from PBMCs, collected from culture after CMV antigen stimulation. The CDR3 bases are TGTGCCAGCAGCTTAGGTGTCTACCAAGCTAATGAAAAACTGTTTTTT. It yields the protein CASSLGVYQANEKLFF.